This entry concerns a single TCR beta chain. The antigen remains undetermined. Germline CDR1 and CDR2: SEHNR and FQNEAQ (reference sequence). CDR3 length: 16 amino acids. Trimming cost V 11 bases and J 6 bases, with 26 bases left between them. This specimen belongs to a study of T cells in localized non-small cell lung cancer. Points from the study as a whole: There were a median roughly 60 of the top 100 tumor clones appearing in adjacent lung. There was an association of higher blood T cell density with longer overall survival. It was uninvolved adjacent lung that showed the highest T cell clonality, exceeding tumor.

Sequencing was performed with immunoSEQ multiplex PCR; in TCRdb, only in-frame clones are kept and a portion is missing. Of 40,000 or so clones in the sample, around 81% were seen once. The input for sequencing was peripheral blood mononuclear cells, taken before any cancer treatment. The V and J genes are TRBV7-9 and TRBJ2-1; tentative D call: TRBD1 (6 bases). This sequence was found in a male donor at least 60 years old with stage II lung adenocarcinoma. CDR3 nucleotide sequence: TGTGCCTCATCGAAGGGGGATCGGGTAAGCGGCAATGAGCAGTTCTTC. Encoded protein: CASSKGDRVSGNEQFF.